The 22 T cell receptor beta chains below all came from one sample that was sequenced in a study of cytomegalovirus exposure and HLA in healthy donors. PCR primers comprised 60 Vbeta and 13 Jbeta primers. TCRdb's table, derived via immunoSEQ multiplex PCR, lists solely in-frame clones and lacks some. Counted here are fewer than 200,000 clones, 82% occurring once; the ten biggest clones make up 1.5%. Sequencing was done on a sample of PBMCs. The receptors come from a male donor in good health and CMV-seronegative.

A few counts support this clone. This chain joins TRBV5-4 and TRBJ2-1; TRBD1 matches 7 bases. Trimming cost V 5 bases and J 6 bases; bases outside gene matches: 8. The CDR3 is 14 residues long. Germline assignment: CDR1 SGHNT and CDR2 YYREEE (reference sequence). The CDR3 DNA sequence: TGTGCCAGCAGAGAAACAGGGGTCGCCAATGAGCAGTTCTTC. Encoded protein: CASRETGVANEQFF.

The chain is built from TRBV11-2 and TRBJ2-1, with 10 bases lining up with TRBD2. V was pared by 8 bases and J by 3 bases, with 7 bases of the junction left unmatched. CDR3 length equals 15 residues. CDR1 SGHAT and CDR2 FQNNGV come from the germline V gene. CDR3 in amino acids: CASSERGGSYNEQFF. DNA for the CDR3: TGTGCCAGCTCGGAGCGGGGGGGCAGCTACAATGAGCAGTTCTTC.

The rearrangement joins TRBV6-5 to TRBJ2-5, with a weak D call TRBD2 (6 bases). The germline CDR1 and CDR2 sequences are MNHEY and SVGAGI. The V end was cut by 2 bases, the J end by 5 bases, with 9 bases between. The CDR3 spans 13 residues. CDR3 region: CASSYGGFETQYF. CDR3 in DNA: TGTGCCAGCAGTTACGGGGGGTTCGAGACCCAGTACTTC.

The chain employs TRBV30 and TRBJ2-7; 9 positions match TRBD1. V lost 0 bases to trimming and J lost 4 bases; unmatched junction nucleotides: 10. The CDR3 runs to 16 residues. Germline CDR1 reads GTSNPN; CDR2 reads SVGIG (reference sequence). Written as DNA, the CDR3 is TGTGCCTGGAGTGTTAAGCGTGGGACAGGGAAATACGAGCAGTACTTC. As protein: CAWSVKRGTGKYEQYF. Full variable domain (rest looked up from reference TRBV30 and TRBJ2-7): SQTIHQWPATLVQPVGSPLSLECTVEGTSNPNLYWYRQAAGRGLQLLFYSVGIGQISSEVPQNLSASRPQDRQFILSSKKLLLSDSGFYLCAWSVKRGTGKYEQYFGPGTRLTVT.

Regarding this clone: This may be a read error: a much more frequent sequence differs by one nucleotide. The chain links TRBV6-5 to TRBJ2-2, with TRBD1 matching over 8 bases. Looked up from germline, CDR1 is MNHEY and CDR2 is SVGAGI. The CDR3 contains 14 residues. V trimming: 5 bases; J trimming: 3 bases; junction bases outside the gene matches: 2. Written as DNA, the CDR3 is TGTGCCAGCAGTCGGACAGGGTACACCGGGGAGCTGTTTTTT. Translating gives CASSRTGYTGELFF.

The rearrangement uses TRBV27 and TRBJ2-3, with D possibly being TRBD2 (6 bases). Germline V gene lookup returns CDR1 MNHEY and CDR2 SMNVEV (reference sequence). The CDR3 has 18 amino acids. Trimming removed 6 bases from V and 1 base from J, with 23 bases in between. CDR3 region: CASRKRPTSKSGTDTQYF. The CDR3 coding sequence is TGTGCCAGCAGAAAACGTCCAACTAGCAAGAGTGGCACAGATACGCAGTATTTT.

The CDR3 DNA reads as TGTGCCAGCAGCGGCCGGACTAGCGGCAACGAGCAGTACTTC. Translation gives CASSGRTSGNEQYF. The V and J genes are TRBV2 and TRBJ2-7; 10 bases match TRBD2. The CDR3 length is 14 residues. J gave up 5 bases and V 6 bases, and 7 bases lay outside the gene matches. CDR1 is SNHLY, CDR2 FYNNEI, per germline.

The chain carries TRBV5-1 and TRBJ2-3, with D possibly being TRBD1 (6 bases). This CDR3 has 16 residues. Trimming pared 0 bases from V and 2 bases from J, leaving 13 bases between. CDR1 and CDR2 from the germline V gene are SGHRS and YFSETQ. CDR3 nucleotide sequence: TGCGCCAGCAGCTTGGCCGGTAGGGGGTTCACAGATACGCAGTATTTT. Protein product: CASSLAGRGFTDTQYF.

CDR3 residues: CASSQDLPETQYF. In nucleotides, the CDR3 is TGTGCCAGCAGCCAAGATCTCCCCGAGACCCAGTACTTC. The chain recombines TRBV14 with TRBJ2-5; D unresolved. The V end lost 0 bases, the J end lost 5 bases, and 7 bases lay between the germline ends. Germline V gene lookup returns CDR1 SGHDN and CDR2 FVKESK. The CDR3 totals 13 residues.

The rearrangement joins TRBV7-3 to TRBJ1-4; D is unclear. Trimming pared 1 base from V and 8 bases from J, leaving 23 bases between. This CDR3 is built from 18 residues. CDR1 SGHTA and CDR2 FQGTGA come from the germline V gene. The CDR3 reads CASSLKRYSESTREKLFF. The CDR3, as DNA: TGTGCCAGCAGCTTAAAGAGGTACTCGGAAAGTACCCGGGAAAAACTGTTTTTT.

The V and J genes are TRBV6-1 and TRBJ1-5, with D uncertain. The V and J ends lost 5 bases and 2 bases respectively, with 7 bases between them. CDR1 is MNHNS and CDR2 is SASEGT in the germline V gene. CDR3 length equals 13 residues. The CDR3 loop is CASSPSGNQPQHF. Here the CDR3 DNA reads TGTGCCAGCAGTCCCTCAGGCAATCAGCCCCAGCATTTT.

The rearrangement uses TRBV5-1 and TRBJ2-5, with TRBD1 as a possible D gene (6 bases). Trimming removed 4 bases from V and 5 bases from J, with 12 bases in between. The CDR3 has 13 amino acids. The germline gives CDR1 SGHRS, CDR2 YFSETQ. Here the CDR3 reads CASSEQGPETQYF. Written as DNA, the CDR3 is TGCGCCAGCAGCGAACAGGGTCCGGAGACCCAGTACTTC.

The chain has TRBV7-6 and TRBJ2-1; possible D gene TRBD1, 7 bases. The CDR3 spans 15 residues. Trimming took off 10 bases at V and 9 bases at J, with 25 bases between the two ends. The V gene's germline CDR1 is SGHVS and CDR2 FNYEAQ. CDR3 in amino acids: CATQQWQAGGLEQFF. CDR3 nucleotide sequence: TGTGCCACCCAGCAATGGCAAGCAGGGGGGCTTGAGCAGTTCTTC.

The chain links TRBV5-1 to TRBJ2-1; 12 bases are shared with TRBD2. The CDR3 has 17 residues. J lost 6 bases, V lost 0 bases, and 7 bases had no gene match. The germline V gene has CDR1 SGHRS and CDR2 YFSETQ. CDR3 bases: TGCGCCAGCAGCTTGGCCGCCCTAGCGGGGGGGGGCAATGAGCAGTTCTTC. Translated: CASSLAALAGGGNEQFF.

The V gene is TRBV28, the J gene TRBJ2-3; tentatively, D is TRBD2 (5 bases). The V end lost 8 bases, the J end lost 0 bases, and 12 bases lay between the germline ends. Germline V gene lookup returns CDR1 MDHEN and CDR2 SYDVKM. This CDR3 comprises 14 residues. This chain's CDR3 is CASAEVRSTDTQYF. The CDR3 nucleotides read TGTGCCAGCGCGGAGGTACGCAGCACAGATACGCAGTATTTT.

V gene TRBV6-6 combines with J gene TRBJ1-5; D is perhaps TRBD1 (5 bases). V was shortened by 10 bases and J by 6 bases, with 19 bases between the two germline ends. The CDR3 is 14 residues long. Germline V gene lookup returns CDR1 MNHNY and CDR2 SVGAGI (reference sequence). CDR3 sequence: CATADKKKAQPQHF. The CDR3 DNA follows: TGTGCCACGGCGGACAAGAAAAAGGCTCAGCCCCAGCATTTT.

This clone showed up just once. V is TRBV18 and J is TRBJ1-6; 8 bases map to TRBD1. Losses at the gene ends were 4 bases for V and 9 bases for J; bases not matched to a gene: 11. The CDR3 length is 16 residues. The germline V gene encodes CDR1 KGHSH and CDR2 LQKENI. CDR3 residues: CASSLQGGSTGSPLHF. The CDR3 nucleotides read TGTGCCAGCTCACTACAGGGGGGCTCAACGGGTTCACCCCTCCACTTT.

This chain uses TRBV7-8 with TRBJ2-3, with D maybe TRBD2 (6 bases). The CDR3 consists of 15 residues. Trimming pared 9 bases from V and 2 bases from J, leaving 18 bases between. Germline CDR1 SGHVS, CDR2 FQNEAQ. The CDR3 is CASRGVGRITDTQYF. The CDR3 DNA sequence: TGTGCCAGTCGCGGGGTGGGGCGGATCACAGATACGCAGTATTTT.

The chain uses TRBV5-1 and TRBJ2-3; no firm D call. Germline-derived CDR1 and CDR2 are SGHRS and YFSETQ. There are 15 residues in the CDR3. The V end was cut by 5 bases, the J end by 0 bases, with 13 bases between. The chain's CDR3 is CASSPFGPSTDTQYF. As DNA, the CDR3 is TGCGCCAGCAGTCCCTTTGGGCCTAGCACAGATACGCAGTATTTT.

The chain links TRBV5-1 to TRBJ2-3, with 13 bases fitting TRBD2. Germline CDR1 is SGHRS and CDR2 is YFSETQ. The J segment lost 4 bases and the V segment lost 0 bases, leaving 2 bases of the junction unmatched. There are 16 residues in the CDR3. As DNA, the CDR3 is TGCGCCAGCAGCTTGGCCGGGACTAGCGGGGCAGATACGCAGTATTTT. It translates to CASSLAGTSGADTQYF.

The chain uses TRBV11-2 and TRBJ2-5; TRBD2 matches 11 bases. The end of the DNA fits TRBJ2-7 better, so the J call may be wrong. This CDR3 comprises 15 residues. Per the germline V gene, CDR1 is SGHAT and CDR2 is FQNNGV. The CDR3 region has the DNA TGTGCCAGCAGCTGGGATAGCGGGGGGGCCTACGAGCAGTACTTC. This codes for CASSWDSGGAYEQYF.

The chain employs TRBV25-1 and TRBJ2-5; D possibly corresponds to TRBD1 (6 bases). CDR3 size: 15 residues. Trimming left V 1 base short and J 7 bases short, with 16 bases between. Germline loops: CDR1 MGHDK, CDR2 SYGVNS. CDR3 sequence: CASSELGDIKWTQYF. In DNA, the CDR3 is TGTGCCAGCAGTGAATTGGGGGACATAAAATGGACCCAGTACTTC.